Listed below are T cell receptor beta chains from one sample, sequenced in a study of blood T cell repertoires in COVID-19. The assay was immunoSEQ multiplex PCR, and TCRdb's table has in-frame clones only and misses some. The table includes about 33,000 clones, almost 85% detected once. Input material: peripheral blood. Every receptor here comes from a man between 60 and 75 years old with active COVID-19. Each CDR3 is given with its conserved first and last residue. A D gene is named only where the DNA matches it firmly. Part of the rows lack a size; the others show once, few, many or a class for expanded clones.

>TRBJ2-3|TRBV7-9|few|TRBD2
CASSERTSGDRDTQYF
TGTGCCAGCAGCGAGCGTACTAGCGGGGACCGAGATACGCAGTATTTT
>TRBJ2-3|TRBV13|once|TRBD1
CATSTGTGGTDTQYF
TGTGCCACCTCGACCGGGACAGGGGGCACAGATACGCAGTATTTT
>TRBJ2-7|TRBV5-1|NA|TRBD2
CASSLTSGSVFDEQYF
TGCGCCAGCAGCCTGACTAGCGGGAGTGTTTTCGACGAGCAGTACTTC
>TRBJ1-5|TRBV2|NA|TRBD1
CASRETGGGNQPQHF
TGTGCCAGCAGGGAAACAGGGGGAGGCAATCAGCCCCAGCATTTT
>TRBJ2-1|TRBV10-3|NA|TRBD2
CAIRRTSGYNEQFF
TGTGCCATCAGAAGGACTAGCGGCTACAATGAGCAGTTCTTC
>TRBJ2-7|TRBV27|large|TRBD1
CASSFRLGTGYEQYF
TGTGCCAGCAGTTTCCGTCTAGGGACAGGATACGAGCAGTACTTC
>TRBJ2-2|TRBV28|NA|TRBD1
CASRLTGGSRELFF
TGTGCCAGCAGGTTGACAGGGGGCAGCCGGGAGCTGTTTTTT
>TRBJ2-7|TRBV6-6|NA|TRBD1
CASSYPWTGRHEQYF
TGTGCCAGCAGTTACCCATGGACAGGGAGGCACGAGCAGTACTTC
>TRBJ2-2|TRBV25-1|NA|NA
CASSDDWGRVTGELFF
TGTGCCAGCAGTGACGATTGGGGCAGGGTCACCGGGGAGCTGTTTTTT
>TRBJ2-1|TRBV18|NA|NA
CASSPPPGLKNEQFF
TGTGCCAGCTCACCTCCACCGGGACTCAAAAATGAGCAGTTCTTC
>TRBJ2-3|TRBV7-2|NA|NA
CASSLGGGRTDTQYF
TGTGCCAGCAGCTTAGGCGGAGGGCGCACAGATACGCAGTATTTT
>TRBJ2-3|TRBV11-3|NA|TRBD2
CASSLVSGGPDTQYF
TGTGCCAGCAGCTTAGTGTCGGGAGGGCCAGATACGCAGTATTTT
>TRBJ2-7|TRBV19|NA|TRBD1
CASSYSGTGYEQYF
TGTGCCAGTAGCTACTCCGGGACAGGGTACGAGCAGTACTTC
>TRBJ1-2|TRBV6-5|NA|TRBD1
CASRAQGVGFGYTF
TGTGCCAGCAGAGCGCAGGGGGTGGGATTTGGCTACACCTTC
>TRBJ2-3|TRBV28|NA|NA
CASSAPNRADTQYF
TGTGCCAGCAGTGCCCCGAACAGGGCAGATACGCAGTATTTT
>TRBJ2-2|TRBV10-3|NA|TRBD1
CATSPGTGGPGELFF
TGTGCCACCAGCCCCGGGACAGGGGGCCCCGGGGAGCTGTTTTTT
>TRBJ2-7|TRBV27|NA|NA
CASSLGGGRISYEQYF
TGTGCCAGCAGTTTAGGGGGGGGGCGCATCTCCTACGAGCAGTACTTC
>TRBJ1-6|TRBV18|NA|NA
CASSVQGNYNSPLHF
TGTGCCAGCTCTGTACAGGGAAACTATAATTCACCCCTCCACTTT
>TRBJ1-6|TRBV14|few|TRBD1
CASSQTGVWSPLHF
TGTGCCAGCAGCCAGACAGGGGTTTGGTCACCCCTCCACTTT
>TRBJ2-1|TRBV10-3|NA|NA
CAIRGLSDEQFF
TGTGCCATCAGGGGGCTTAGTGATGAGCAGTTCTTC
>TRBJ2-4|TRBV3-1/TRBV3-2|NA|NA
CASSQERSSGYKDIQYF
TGTGCCAGCAGCCAAGAGAGATCAAGCGGGTATAAAGACATTCAGTACTTC
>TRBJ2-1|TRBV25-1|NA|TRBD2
CASSPSGNNEQFF
TGTGCCAGCAGTCCTAGCGGAAACAATGAGCAGTTCTTC
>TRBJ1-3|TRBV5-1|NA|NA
CASQPAGSGNTIYF
TGCGCCAGCCAACCAGCGGGTTCTGGAAACACCATATATTTT
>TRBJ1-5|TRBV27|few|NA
CASSLKGGQLNQPQHF
TGTGCCAGCAGTTTAAAAGGTGGACAGCTTAATCAGCCCCAGCATTTT
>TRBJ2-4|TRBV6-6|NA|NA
CASSQGGSGFKNIQYF
TGTGCCAGCAGTCAGGGGGGTAGCGGGTTTAAAAACATTCAGTACTTC
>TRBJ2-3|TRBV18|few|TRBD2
CASLMAAGGPRTDTQYF
TGTGCCAGCCTAATGGCGGCGGGGGGACCCCGGACAGATACGCAGTATTTT
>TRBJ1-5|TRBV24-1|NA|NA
CATSEWDSDQPQHF
TGTGCCACCAGTGAGTGGGACTCGGATCAGCCCCAGCATTTT
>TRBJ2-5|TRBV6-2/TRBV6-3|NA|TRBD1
CASSYRQGRETQYF
TGTGCCAGCAGTTATCGACAGGGGCGGGAGACCCAGTACTTC
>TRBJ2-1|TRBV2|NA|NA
CASAPQRGNEQFF
TGTGCCAGCGCACCCCAGAGAGGCAATGAGCAGTTCTTC
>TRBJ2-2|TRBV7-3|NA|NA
CASSTRTDTGELFF
TGTGCCAGCAGCACGCGGACAGATACCGGGGAGCTGTTTTTT
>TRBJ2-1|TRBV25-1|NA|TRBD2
CASTGTRSNEQFF
TGTGCCAGCACCGGGACTAGATCCAATGAGCAGTTCTTC
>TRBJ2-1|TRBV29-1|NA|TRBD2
CSVEGLAGDPRRNEQFF
TGCAGCGTTGAGGGACTAGCGGGAGACCCACGGAGGAATGAGCAGTTCTTC
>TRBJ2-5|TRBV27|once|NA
CASSLKQGSRQTQYF
TGTGCCAGCAGTTTAAAACAGGGAAGTCGGCAGACCCAGTACTTC
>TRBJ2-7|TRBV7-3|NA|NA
CASSRDIKGEQYF
TGTGCCAGCAGCCGGGACATAAAGGGCGAGCAGTACTTC
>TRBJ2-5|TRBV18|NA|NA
CASSLQGQETQYF
TGTGCCAGCTCACTACAGGGACAAGAGACCCAGTACTTC
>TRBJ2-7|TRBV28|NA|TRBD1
CASSSPGTGKDEQYF
TGTGCCAGCAGTTCCCCCGGGACAGGGAAGGACGAGCAGTACTTC
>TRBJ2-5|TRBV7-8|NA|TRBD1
CASSSWTGRETQYF
TGTGCCAGCAGCTCCTGGACAGGGAGAGAGACCCAGTACTTC
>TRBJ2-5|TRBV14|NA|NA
CASSQAGLGETQYF
TGTGCCAGCAGCCAAGCAGGGCTGGGGGAGACCCAGTACTTC
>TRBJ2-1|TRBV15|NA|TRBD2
CATSREAGGPYEQFF
TGTGCCACCAGCAGAGAGGCGGGAGGGCCGTATGAGCAGTTCTTC
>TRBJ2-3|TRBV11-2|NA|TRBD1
CASSTDRGTDTQYF
TGTGCCAGCAGCACTGACAGGGGCACAGATACGCAGTATTTT
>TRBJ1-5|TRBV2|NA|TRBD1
CASRGQGNQPQHF
TGTGCCAGCAGGGGACAGGGAAATCAGCCCCAGCATTTT
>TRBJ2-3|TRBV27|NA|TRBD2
CASNPSGRTDTQYF
TGTGCCAGCAATCCTAGCGGGAGAACAGATACGCAGTATTTT
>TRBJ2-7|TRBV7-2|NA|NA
CASSSSPYEQYF
TGTGCCAGCAGCTCGAGTCCCTACGAGCAGTACTTC
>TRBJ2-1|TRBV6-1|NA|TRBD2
CASSEARGLAGPYNEQFF
TGTGCCAGCAGTGAAGCAAGAGGCCTAGCGGGGCCCTACAATGAGCAGTTCTTC
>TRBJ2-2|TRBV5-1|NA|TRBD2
CASRFLADTGELFF
TGCGCCAGCAGGTTCCTAGCGGACACCGGGGAGCTGTTTTTT
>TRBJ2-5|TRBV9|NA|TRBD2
CASSVAVGLAGGGAETQYF
TGTGCCAGCAGCGTAGCTGTGGGACTAGCGGGAGGAGGGGCAGAGACCCAGTACTTC
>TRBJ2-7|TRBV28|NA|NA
CASSLSGGKNYEQYF
TGTGCCAGCAGTTTATCGGGCGGGAAAAACTACGAGCAGTACTTC
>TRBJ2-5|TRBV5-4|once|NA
CASSPNVGVMSETQYF
TGTGCCAGCAGCCCAAATGTGGGAGTAATGAGTGAGACCCAGTACTTC
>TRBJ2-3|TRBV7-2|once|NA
CASSLVVLASSTDTQYF
TGTGCCAGCAGCTTAGTGGTCTTAGCGTCTAGCACAGATACGCAGTATTTT